A single T cell receptor (beta chain) is shown here with its context. Its antigen remains unknown. This entry is derived from a study of regulatory T cells in long-lasting Graves disease. Study findings and constraints: Persistent cases favored TRBV28, TRBJ1-2 and TRBJ2-5.

Time point reported: newly diagnosed GD, antithyroid drugs for less than 3 months. Preparation of the TCR library used RNA extracted from PBMCs. TCR beta libraries were built with iRepertoire HTBI primers and Arm-PCR of CDR3 regions. A single record per CDR3 protein comes from TCRdb applying MiXCR to the multiplex PCR reads. This sample yields 350,000 to 500,000 distinct CDR3 sequences, of which over 15% are seen a single time; around 10% belongs to the top ten. The CDR3 has 11 residues. The V end lost 6 bases, the J end lost 9 bases, and 9 bases lay between the germline ends. Germline CDR1 reads ENHRY; CDR2 reads SYGVKD. The same specimen was also included in a second study, on T cells in Graves' hyperthyroidism and ophthalmopathy.

The input for sequencing was peripheral blood mononuclear cells (PBMCs), taken at new diagnosis, from a patient treated with antithyroid drugs. The sequence was collected from a woman in her twenties or thirties with Graves disease. The V and J genes are TRBV10-3 and TRBJ2-1; D is unresolved. Written as DNA, the CDR3 is TGTGCCATCAGCGACAATATTGAGCAGTTCTTC. Translated, it gives CAISDNIEQFF.